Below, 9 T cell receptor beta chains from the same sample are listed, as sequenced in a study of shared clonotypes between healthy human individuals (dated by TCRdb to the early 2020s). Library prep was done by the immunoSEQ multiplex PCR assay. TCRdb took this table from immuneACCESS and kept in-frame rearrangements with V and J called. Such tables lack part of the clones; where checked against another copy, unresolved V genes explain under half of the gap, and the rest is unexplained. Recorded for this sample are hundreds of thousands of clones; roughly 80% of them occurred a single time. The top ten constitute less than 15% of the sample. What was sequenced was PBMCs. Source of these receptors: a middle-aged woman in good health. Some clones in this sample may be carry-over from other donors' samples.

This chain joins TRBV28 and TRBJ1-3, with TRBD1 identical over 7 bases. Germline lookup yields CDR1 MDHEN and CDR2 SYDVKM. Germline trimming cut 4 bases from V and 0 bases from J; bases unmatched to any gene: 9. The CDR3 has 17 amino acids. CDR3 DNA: TGTGCCAGCAGTTCATCATTCGACAGGGCCTCTGGAAACACCATATATTTT. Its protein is CASSSSFDRASGNTIYF.

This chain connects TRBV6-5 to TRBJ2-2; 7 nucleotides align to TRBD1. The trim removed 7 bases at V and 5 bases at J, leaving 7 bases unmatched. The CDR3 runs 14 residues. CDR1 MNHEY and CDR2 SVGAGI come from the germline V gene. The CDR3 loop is CASTTGAETGELFF. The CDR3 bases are TGTGCCAGCACTACAGGGGCGGAGACCGGGGAGCTGTTTTTT.

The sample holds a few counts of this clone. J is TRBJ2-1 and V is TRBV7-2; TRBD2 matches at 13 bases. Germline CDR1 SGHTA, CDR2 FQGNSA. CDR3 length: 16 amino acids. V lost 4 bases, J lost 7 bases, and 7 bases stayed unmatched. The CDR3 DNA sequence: TGTGCCAGCAGCTCACTCGGACTAGCGGGAGTGAATGAGCAGTTCTTC. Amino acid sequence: CASSSLGLAGVNEQFF.

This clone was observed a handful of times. The CDR3 DNA reads TGCGCCAGCAGCCGAAATCAGGACAGTTCCTACGAGCAGTACTTC. This gives the protein CASSRNQDSSYEQYF. The J gene is TRBJ2-7, the V gene TRBV5-1; D might be TRBD1 (6 bases). Germline CDR1 SGHRS, CDR2 YFSETQ. The CDR3 is made up of 15 amino acids. The V end lost 4 bases, the J end lost 1 base, and 15 bases lay between the germline ends.

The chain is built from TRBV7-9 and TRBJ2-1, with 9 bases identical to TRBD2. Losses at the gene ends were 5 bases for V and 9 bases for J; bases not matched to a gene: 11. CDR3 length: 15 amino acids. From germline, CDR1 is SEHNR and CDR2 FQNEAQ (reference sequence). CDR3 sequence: CASSQAGGTYTEQFF. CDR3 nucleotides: TGTGCCAGCAGCCAAGCGGGAGGTACATATACTGAGCAGTTCTTC.

CDR3 amino acids: CASSQDNRGGYNEQFF. The CDR3 bases are TGTGCCAGCAGCCAAGATAACAGGGGCGGCTACAATGAGCAGTTCTTC. This chain uses TRBV14 with TRBJ2-1, with 7 bases identical to TRBD1. The CDR3 loop spans 16 amino acids. Trimming removed 0 bases from V and 3 bases from J; junction bases left unmatched: 5. The germline gives CDR1 SGHDN, CDR2 FVKESK.

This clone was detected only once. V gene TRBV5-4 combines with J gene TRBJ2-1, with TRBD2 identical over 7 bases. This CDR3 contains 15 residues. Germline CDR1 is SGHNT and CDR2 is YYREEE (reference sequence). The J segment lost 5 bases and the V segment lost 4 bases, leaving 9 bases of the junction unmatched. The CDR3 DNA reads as TGTGCCAGCAGCGGGACTAAGTGGGGTAACAATGAGCAGTTCTTC. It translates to CASSGTKWGNNEQFF.

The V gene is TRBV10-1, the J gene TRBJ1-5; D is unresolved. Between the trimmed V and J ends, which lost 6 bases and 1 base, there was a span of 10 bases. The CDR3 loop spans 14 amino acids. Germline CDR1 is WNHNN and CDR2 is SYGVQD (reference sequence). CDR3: CASSPDVSNQPQHF. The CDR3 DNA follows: TGCGCCAGCAGCCCGGACGTGAGCAATCAGCCCCAGCATTTT.

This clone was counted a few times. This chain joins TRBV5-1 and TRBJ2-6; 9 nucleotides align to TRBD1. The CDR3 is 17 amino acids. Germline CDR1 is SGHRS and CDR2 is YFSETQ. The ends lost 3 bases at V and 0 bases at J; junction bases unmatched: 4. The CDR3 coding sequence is TGCGCCAGCAGCTCGGGACAGGGAAACTCTGGGGCCAACGTCCTGACTTTC. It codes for CASSSGQGNSGANVLTF.